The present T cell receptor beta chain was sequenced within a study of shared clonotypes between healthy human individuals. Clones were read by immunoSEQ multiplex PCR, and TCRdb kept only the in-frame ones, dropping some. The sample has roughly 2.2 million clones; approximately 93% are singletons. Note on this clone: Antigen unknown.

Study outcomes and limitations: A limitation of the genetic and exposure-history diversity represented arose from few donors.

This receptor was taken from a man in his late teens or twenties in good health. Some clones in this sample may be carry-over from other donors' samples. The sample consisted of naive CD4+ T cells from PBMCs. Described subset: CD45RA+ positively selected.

The CDR3 reads CASSPGQGVYYGYTF. The CDR3 DNA sequence: TGTGCCAGCAGCCCGGGACAGGGGGTTTACTATGGCTACACCTTC. The chain combines TRBV9 with TRBJ1-2; 11 positions agree with TRBD1. J was trimmed by 3 bases and V by 4 bases; bases with no gene match: 5. The CDR3 runs to 15 residues. The germline CDR1 and CDR2 sequences are SGDLS and YYNGEE.